This T cell receptor beta chain derives from a study of blood T cell repertoires in COVID-19. Germline V gene lookup returns CDR1 SGHNT and CDR2 YYREEE (reference sequence). The CDR3 contains 14 residues. V lost 4 bases, J lost 5 bases, and 6 bases stayed unmatched. Assay used: immunoSEQ multiplex PCR; TCRdb lists only in-frame clones, some missing. Of around 280,000 clones detected, nearly 90% appear once; the ten largest clones hold around 10%. This sequence joins TRBV5-4 and TRBJ1-1, with TRBD1 identical over 9 bases. Specimen: peripheral blood. This TCR was sampled from a woman younger than 45 with COVID-19, enrolled during active disease. The CDR3 loop is CASSQQGASTEAFF. CDR3 nucleotides: TGTGCCAGCAGCCAACAGGGGGCTTCAACTGAAGCTTTCTTT. Looking up the rest from reference TRBV5-4 and TRBJ1-1 gives the full variable domain: ETGVTQSPTHLIKTRGQQVTLRCSSQSGHNTVSWYQQALGQGPQFIFQYYREEENGRGNFPPRFSGLQFPNYSSELNVNALELDDSALYLCASSQQGASTEAFFGQGTRLTVV.